This record concerns one T cell receptor beta chain sequence. Its antigen is still unknown. Indicated treatment: around 19 received Ad26.COV2.S at low or high dose, single or two shots; several received placebo; per-sample allocation not given. Day 63 following the first vaccine or placebo injection was when the samples were taken. This sample was included in a study of Ad26.COV2.S vaccination and SARS-CoV-2 variants. General study results and limits: In TCR breadth and depth analyses, total T cell responses may have been underestimated.

The data were produced by immunoSEQ multiplex PCR, yet TCRdb's version contains in-frame clones alone and is incomplete. The sample holds about half a million clones, roughly 87% seen once. With V trimmed by 6 bases and J by 1 base, 20 bases remained unmatched. The CDR3 extends over 20 amino acids. The germline gives CDR1 MNHEY, CDR2 SMNVEV (reference sequence). The clonotype comes from a person between 18 and 60 years old who received the Ad26.COV2.S COVID-19 vaccine or a placebo. The V gene is TRBV27, the J gene TRBJ1-2; 10 nucleotides align to TRBD1. The material sequenced was peripheral blood, taken in a trial of Ad26.COV2.S vaccine versus placebo. The CDR3 here is CASSHEGDRGYGSDNYGYTF. DNA for the CDR3: TGTGCCAGCAGCCACGAAGGGGACAGGGGATACGGTTCGGATAACTATGGCTACACCTTC.